The 28 T cell receptor beta chains below all came from one sample that was sequenced in a study of graft-versus-host responses after intestinal transplantation (dated by TCRdb to 2020 to 2022). The protocol used for the library was the immunoSEQ multiplex PCR assay. Held by TCRdb, this immuneACCESS table contains in-frame sequences only and omits some clones. Under half of the omission traces to an unresolved V gene where checked; the cause of the rest is unknown. A total of 45,000 to 60,000 clones appear in this sample, 85% to 95% of them only once. Of the sample, around 0.23% falls within the top ten clones. This specimen's time point label, per the study, means: cells obtained before transplantation from donor or recipient. These receptors lack a known antigen. This specimen was unstimulated CD8+ T cells sorted from spleen or lymph node cells, taken before transplant. The receptors derive from a human donor who was the organ donor for an intestinal transplant.

Written as DNA, the CDR3 is TGTGCCAGCAGCAGGAAGTCACAGGTTACCCCCTACGAGCAGTACTTC. As protein: CASSRKSQVTPYEQYF. The V call is TRBV7-8, the J call TRBJ2-7, with D possibly TRBD1 on 5 matching bases. With 5 bases removed from V and 2 bases from J, the gap between germline ends came to 19 bases. The CDR3 covers 16 residues. CDR1 is SGHVS, CDR2 FQNEAQ, per germline.

The chain couples TRBV11-2 to TRBJ2-1; TRBD1 aligns across 10 bases. Germline-derived CDR1 and CDR2 are SGHAT and FQNNGV. This CDR3 has 14 amino acids. V lost 4 bases, J lost 5 bases, and 2 bases stayed unmatched. The CDR3 bases are TGTGCCAGCAGCTCCGGGACAGGGGACAATGAGCAGTTCTTC. As protein: CASSSGTGDNEQFF.

In its sample, this clone was seen once. This rearrangement joins TRBV9 to TRBJ1-1; 10 nucleotides line up with TRBD1. This CDR3 has 13 residues. CDR1 and CDR2 (germline): SGDLS, YYNGEE. The J segment lost 6 bases and the V segment lost 4 bases, leaving 3 bases of the junction unmatched. CDR3 sequence (DNA): TGTGCCAGCAGCTTCGGGACAGGGGCTGAAGCTTTCTTT. Its translation is CASSFGTGAEAFF.

The V gene is TRBV29-1, the J gene TRBJ2-1; D is unclear. The germline V gene has CDR1 SQVTM and CDR2 ANQGSEA. V lost 0 bases and J lost 8, with 14 bases in between. The CDR3 covers 14 residues. The CDR3 region is CSVEEPERVYEQFF. CDR3 in DNA: TGCAGCGTTGAAGAGCCGGAAAGGGTCTATGAGCAGTTCTTC.

The V gene is TRBV10-3, the J gene TRBJ1-1, with a weak D call TRBD1 (6 bases). The V end lost 10 bases, the J end lost 4 bases, and 16 bases lay between the germline ends. The CDR3 extends over 13 amino acids. Germline V gene lookup returns CDR1 ENHRY and CDR2 SYGVKD. The CDR3 nucleotides read TGTGCCACCATGGGGGGGGCGTCCACTGAAGCTTTCTTT. It encodes CATMGGASTEAFF.

The chain combines TRBV9 with TRBJ1-5, with TRBD1 identical over 9 bases. Germline V lookup: CDR1 SGDLS, CDR2 YYNGEE. The junction had 23 bases not matched to a gene; V was cut back by 0 bases and J by 4 bases. The CDR3 runs 22 residues. The CDR3 protein is CASSVVTGGDQSAESRNQPQHF. DNA of the CDR3: TGTGCCAGCAGCGTAGTGACAGGGGGTGATCAAAGTGCGGAGTCGAGAAATCAGCCCCAGCATTTT.

The chain employs TRBV19 and TRBJ1-1, with TRBD1 identical over 7 bases. V trimming: 6 bases; J trimming: 0 bases; junction bases outside the gene matches: 4. CDR1 and CDR2 (germline): LNHDA, SQIVND (reference sequence). The CDR3 has 14 residues. CDR3 loop: CASRTTGVNTEAFF. The CDR3 DNA is TGTGCCAGTAGGACAACAGGGGTGAACACTGAAGCTTTCTTT.

This clone has a single count. The chain is built from TRBV7-9 and TRBJ2-7, with D unclear. CDR1 is SEHNR, CDR2 FQNEAQ, per germline (reference sequence). The CDR3 is made up of 11 amino acids. Trimming took off 4 bases at V and 2 bases at J, with 3 bases between the two ends. CDR3 sequence reads: CASSSTYEQYF. The CDR3 DNA is TGTGCCAGCAGCTCCACCTACGAGCAGTACTTC.

The gene calls are TRBV5-1 and TRBJ2-2; the match to TRBD1 covers 10 bases. CDR1 is SGHRS, CDR2 YFSETQ, per germline. CDR3 length: 15 amino acids. J gave up 6 bases and V 7 bases, and 9 bases lay outside the gene matches. CDR3 sequence: CASFDRDRGSGELFF. CDR3 in DNA: TGCGCCAGCTTCGACCGGGACAGGGGTTCCGGGGAGCTGTTTTTT. The full variable domain, its missing parts supplied by reference TRBV5-1 and TRBJ2-2, is KAGVTQTPRYLIKTRGQQVTLSCSPISGHRSVSWYQQTPGQGLQFLFEYFSETQRNKGNFPGRFSGRQFSNSRSEMNVSTLELGDSALYLCASFDRDRGSGELFFGEGSRLTVL.

This clone occurred a few times. This sequence joins TRBV5-8 and TRBJ2-1; 9 bases line up with TRBD2. The CDR3 contains 16 residues. Trimming cost V 3 bases and J 8 bases; bases outside gene matches: 12. Per the germline V gene, CDR1 is SGHTS and CDR2 is YDEGEE. CDR3 nucleotides: TGTGCCAGCAGCTCACCGGGGCGGGGGGGCGGCTATGAGCAGTTCTTC. The encoded protein is CASSSPGRGGGYEQFF.

J is TRBJ2-5 and V is TRBV9; 10 bases fit TRBD1. Trimming cost V 3 bases and J 2 bases; bases outside gene matches: 4. Looked up from germline, CDR1 is SGDLS and CDR2 is YYNGEE. The CDR3 contains 15 residues. The CDR3 sequence is CASSEDRGFQETQYF. CDR3 bases: TGTGCCAGCAGCGAGGACAGGGGGTTTCAAGAGACCCAGTACTTC. Together with reference TRBV9 and TRBJ2-5, the CDR3 gives the full variable domain: DSGVTQTPKHLITATGQRVTLRCSPRSGDLSVYWYQQSLDQGLQFLIQYYNGEERAKGNILERFSAQQFPDLHSELNLSSLELGDSALYFCASSEDRGFQETQYFGPGTRLLVL.

This clone was seen only a few times. The V call is TRBV4-3, the J call TRBJ1-3; the D gene is possibly TRBD1 (6 bases). Germline-derived CDR1 and CDR2 are LGHNA and YSLEER. V was shortened by 3 bases and J by 0 bases, with 15 bases between the two germline ends. This CDR3 has 17 amino acids. CDR3 nucleotides: TGCGCCAGCAGCCAGGACTCCGGACAGCTCTCTGGAAACACCATATATTTT. Protein: CASSQDSGQLSGNTIYF.

The chain is built from TRBV28 and TRBJ2-2; tentative D call: TRBD1 (5 bases). CDR1 is MDHEN and CDR2 is SYDVKM in the germline V gene. Trimming pared 5 bases from V and 5 bases from J, leaving 18 bases between. CDR3 length: 16 amino acids. The CDR3 nucleotides read TGTGCCAGCAGTCCTAAATCGACAGATTGGACCGGGGAGCTGTTTTTT. It translates to CASSPKSTDWTGELFF.

This clone was detected once. The chain is built from TRBV4-3 and TRBJ2-2; 12 positions match TRBD2. V was clipped by 0 bases and J by 5 bases; unmatched bases: 7. Per germline, CDR1 LGHNA and CDR2 YSLEER. CDR3 length: 18 residues. CDR3 protein: CASSQELAGGLATGELFF. In DNA form, the CDR3 reads TGCGCCAGCAGCCAAGAACTAGCGGGGGGCCTGGCGACCGGGGAGCTGTTTTTT.

V is TRBV4-3 and J is TRBJ1-2; D is possibly TRBD1 (5 bases). Trimming removed 0 bases from V and 2 bases from J, with 16 bases in between. Germline-derived CDR1 and CDR2 are LGHNA and YSLEER. CDR3 length: 17 residues. CDR3 residues: CASSQDRHGSGNYGYTF. As DNA, the CDR3 is TGCGCCAGCAGCCAAGATAGGCACGGGTCAGGGAACTATGGCTACACCTTC.

V gene TRBV15 combines with J gene TRBJ1-2, with TRBD1 matching 11 bases. This CDR3 region has 18 residues. Germline V gene sequence: CDR1 LNHNV, CDR2 YYDKDF (reference sequence). After removal of 0 bases from V and 4 bases from J, the junction contained 10 bases not matched to a gene. CDR3 sequence reads: CATSRDGTGGPNPYGYTF. The CDR3 coding sequence is TGTGCCACCAGCAGAGACGGGACAGGGGGACCCAACCCCTATGGCTACACCTTC.

The chain recombines TRBV16 with TRBJ2-1; maybe TRBD2 (6 bases). CDR1 and CDR2 (germline): KGHSY, FQNENV. V was pared by 0 bases and J by 2 bases, with 11 bases between. CDR3 length equals 16 residues. The CDR3 region has the DNA TGTGCCAGCAGCCAATCATGGCCGGGGGCCTACAATGAGCAGTTCTTC. Encoded protein: CASSQSWPGAYNEQFF.

This clone has only one observation. The V gene is TRBV5-6, the J gene TRBJ1-1; D remains ambiguous. Germline values: CDR1 SGHDT, CDR2 YYEEEE. The CDR3 length is 15 residues. V shed 3 bases and J shed 4 bases, with 16 bases lying between them. The CDR3 DNA sequence: TGTGCCAGCAGCTCCCCGCTATCAGGAGCCACTGAAGCTTTCTTT. Its translation: CASSSPLSGATEAFF.

The chain has TRBV27 and TRBJ1-4, with 9 bases aligning to TRBD1. V was clipped by 8 bases and J by 2 bases; unmatched bases: 12. CDR3 length equals 17 residues. The germline CDR1 and CDR2 sequences are MNHEY and SMNVEV (reference sequence). For the CDR3, the DNA is TGTGCCAGCGGGGACAGGGCTAACGGAGGGACTAATGAAAAACTGTTTTTT. It is translated as CASGDRANGGTNEKLFF.

J is TRBJ2-2 and V is TRBV27; D gene ambiguous. There are 16 residues in the CDR3. Germline V gene lookup returns CDR1 MNHEY and CDR2 SMNVEV (reference sequence). The V gene lost 7 bases and the J gene lost 2 bases, with 17 bases spanning the gap. The CDR3: CASIGPAGDNTGELFF. The CDR3 bases are TGTGCCAGCATTGGGCCCGCAGGCGATAACACCGGGGAGCTGTTTTTT.

The V call is TRBV11-3, the J call TRBJ2-2; 11 nucleotides line up with TRBD1. Germline loops: CDR1 SGHNT, CDR2 YENEEA. This CDR3 has 15 residues. With 5 bases clipped from V and 4 bases from J, the junction kept 3 bases outside the gene matches. As DNA, the CDR3 is TGTGCCAGCAGCCGGACAGGGGGCTCCACCGGGGAGCTGTTTTTT. As protein: CASSRTGGSTGELFF. Full variable domain (rest looked up from reference TRBV11-3 and TRBJ2-2): EAGVVQSPRYKIIEKKQPVAFWCNPISGHNTLYWYLQNLGQGPELLIRYENEEAVDDSQLPKDRFSAERLKGVDSTLKIQPAELGDSAVYLCASSRTGGSTGELFFGEGSRLTVL.

This clone was found a few times. The V and J genes are TRBV5-4 and TRBJ2-3, with a possible D match to TRBD2 (7 bases). The length of the CDR3 is 14 residues. Between the trimmed V and J ends, which lost 1 base and 4 bases, there was a span of 10 bases. Germline values: CDR1 SGHNT, CDR2 YYREEE (reference sequence). The DNA for the CDR3 is TGTGCCAGCAGCTTGAGGGGGGGGGCAGATACGCAGTATTTT. Translated: CASSLRGGADTQYF.

The rearrangement joins TRBV11-2 to TRBJ2-1, with TRBD2 identical over 11 bases. The CDR3 length is 18 residues. Unmatched junction bases numbered 13, after V lost 4 bases and J lost 5 bases. Germline V gives CDR1 SGHAT, CDR2 FQNNGV. The CDR3 DNA sequence: TGTGCCAGCAGCTCCTGGGAAGATAGCGGGGGGGCCCACAATGAGCAGTTCTTC. It translates to CASSSWEDSGGAHNEQFF.

This chain joins TRBV28 and TRBJ1-1; D is uncertain. Germline V lookup: CDR1 MDHEN, CDR2 SYDVKM. The V end lost 4 bases, the J end lost 4 bases, and 13 bases lay between the germline ends. The CDR3 contains 14 residues. CDR3 in DNA: TGTGCCAGCAGTTCCCTAATCCTGGGCACTGAAGCTTTCTTT. Amino acids: CASSSLILGTEAFF.

The chain recombines TRBV19 with TRBJ1-4; the match to TRBD1 covers 7 bases. Germline assignment: CDR1 LNHDA and CDR2 SQIVND (reference sequence). The CDR3 runs 14 residues. V lost 5 bases, J lost 0 bases, and 0 bases stayed unmatched. CDR3 DNA: TGTGCCAGTAGTGGGACAGCAACTAATGAAAAACTGTTTTTT. Translating gives CASSGTATNEKLFF.

The CDR3: CASSNQGAVIQYF. In nucleotides, the CDR3 is TGTGCCAGTAGTAACCAGGGGGCGGTCATTCAGTACTTC. This chain uses TRBV19 with TRBJ2-4, with 8 bases that match TRBD1. This CDR3 has 13 residues. J gave up 9 bases and V 4 bases, and 5 bases lay outside the gene matches. The germline CDR1 and CDR2 sequences are LNHDA and SQIVND (reference sequence).

V and J are TRBV28 and TRBJ1-4; D gene uncertain. Trimming cost V 6 bases and J 14 bases, with 16 bases left between them. The CDR3 covers 12 residues. Looked up from germline, CDR1 is MDHEN and CDR2 is SYDVKM. The CDR3 DNA follows: TGTGCCAGCAGCCTTGGAGAGGACCGCCTGTTTTTT. This codes for CASSLGEDRLFF.

The chain uses TRBV4-1 and TRBJ1-1; D not certain. This CDR3 has 13 amino acids. With 3 bases removed from V and 4 bases from J, the gap between germline ends came to 9 bases. Per the germline V gene, CDR1 is MGHRA and CDR2 is YSYEKL. CDR3: CASSQEMITEAFF. As DNA, the CDR3 is TGCGCCAGCAGCCAGGAGATGATCACTGAAGCTTTCTTT.